This T cell receptor (beta chain) was identified during a study of shared clonotypes between healthy human individuals. V dropped 4 bases and J dropped 0 bases, with 19 bases sitting between them. CDR1 and CDR2 (germline): MDHEN, SYDVKM. The CDR3 is 18 amino acids. The method was immunoSEQ multiplex PCR; TCRdb's version includes in-frame clones alone and lacks a portion of them. The repertoire holds a few hundred thousand clones, almost 97% seen once, with about 0.057% in the top ten. The origin of this receptor is a woman aged 25 to 45 in good health. Sequenced sample: naive CD4+ T cells sorted from blood. Subset described: CD45RA+ positively selected. This sequence joins TRBV28 and TRBJ1-5; D possibly corresponds to TRBD1 (6 bases). In DNA, the CDR3 is TGTGCCAGCAGTTCCTACAGGGTGGGCCCTTATAGCAATCAGCCCCAGCATTTT. This translates into CASSSYRVGPYSNQPQHF.